The 14 T cell receptor beta chains presented below share a single source sample, sequenced in a study of early T cells in non-severe SARS-CoV-2 infection. Via MiXCR, TCRdb re-called the 5' RACE reads, giving one row per CDR3 protein. The repertoire holds about 80,000 distinct CDR3 sequences, with about 12% as singletons. The sample comprised whole blood. The receptors were sampled from an adult who was a healthcare worker with PCR-confirmed SARS-CoV-2 infection or an uninfected control (not recorded which).

V usage is TRBV5-4 and J usage is TRBJ2-1, with 9 positions matching TRBD2. Germline V CDR1 and CDR2: SGHNT, YYREEE (reference sequence). V lost 6 bases, J lost 4 bases, and 8 bases stayed unmatched. The CDR3 sequence is 15 residues long. DNA of the CDR3: TGTGCCAGCACGGGAGGTAGCGGGAGTTACAATGAGCAGTTCTTC. This encodes CASTGGSGSYNEQFF.

This clonotype occurred many times. The V gene is TRBV25-1, the J gene TRBJ2-5; 7 bases match TRBD1. V lost 8 bases, J lost 5 bases, and 8 bases stayed unmatched. Germline assignment: CDR1 MGHDK and CDR2 SYGVNS. The CDR3 length is 13 residues. This CDR3 is CASGPQGLETQYF. The CDR3 region has the DNA TGTGCCAGCGGCCCACAGGGGTTGGAGACCCAGTACTTC.

There are many counts of this clonotype. This sequence joins TRBV2 and TRBJ1-4; D unresolved. CDR3 length equals 15 residues. Trimming pared 4 bases from V and 5 bases from J, leaving 14 bases between. The germline V gene has CDR1 SNHLY and CDR2 FYNNEI. CDR3 coding DNA: TGTGCCAGCAGTGGAGGACCCTACAAAAATGAAAAACTGTTTTTT. As protein: CASSGGPYKNEKLFF.

The DNA of the CDR3 is TGTGCCAGCAGCCAAGAGGGGACTACCGGGGAGACCCAGTACTTC. Residues: CASSQEGTTGETQYF. The chain links TRBV3-1 to TRBJ2-5; 7 bases match TRBD2. With 0 bases clipped from V and 5 bases from J, the junction kept 6 bases outside the gene matches. Germline CDR1 and CDR2: LGHDT and YNNKEL (reference sequence). CDR3 length equals 15 residues.

This clonotype was seen a few times. The chain recombines TRBV4-2 with TRBJ2-2; possible D gene TRBD2, 6 bases. The CDR3 is made up of 17 amino acids. Germline V gene data show CDR1 as LGHNA and CDR2 as YNFKEQ. V was cut by 1 base and J by 1 base, with 13 bases left in between. The CDR3 bases are TGTGCCAGCAGCCAAGTAGAGGAAGCGGGGAACACCGGGGAGCTGTTTTTT. Translating gives CASSQVEEAGNTGELFF.

This chain uses TRBV3-1 with TRBJ2-7, with D tentatively TRBD2 (6 bases). With 6 bases removed from V and 1 base from J, the gap between germline ends came to 10 bases. The CDR3 is 13 residues long. The germline V gene has CDR1 LGHDT and CDR2 YNNKEL (reference sequence). CDR3 sequence (DNA): TGTGCCAGCAGACTAGCTGAATCCTACGAGCAGTACTTC. Translation: CASRLAESYEQYF.

At least ten counts were recorded for this clonotype. V gene TRBV6-6 combines with J gene TRBJ1-5; 7 bases line up with TRBD1. The CDR3 is 18 amino acids. V was pared by 3 bases and J by 1 base, with 12 bases of the junction left unmatched. From germline, CDR1 is MNHNY and CDR2 SVGAGI (reference sequence). CDR3 DNA: TGTGCCAGCAGTTATACGGGTAAAACAGGGGCGAGCAATCAGCCCCAGCATTTT. Its protein product is CASSYTGKTGASNQPQHF.

The table lists this clonotype with a few counts. The chain combines TRBV5-1 with TRBJ2-2, with a tentative D call TRBD1 (7 bases). V lost 4 bases, J lost 5 bases, and 15 bases lay in between. Germline assignment: CDR1 SGHRS and CDR2 YFSETQ. The CDR3 runs 15 residues. CDR3 sequence (DNA): TGCGCCAGCAGCACCCTGACAGGGAGGACCGGGGAGCTGTTTTTT. This encodes CASSTLTGRTGELFF.

This chain connects TRBV29-1 to TRBJ2-7, with D perhaps TRBD2 (6 bases). The CDR3 sequence is 12 residues long. V was shortened by 7 bases and J by 2 bases, with 12 bases between the two germline ends. The germline gives CDR1 SQVTM, CDR2 ANQGSEA. For the CDR3, the DNA is TGCAGCGCCGCGATAGCGGCCTACGAGCAGTACTTC. This sequence encodes CSAAIAAYEQYF.

Written as DNA, the CDR3 is TGTGCCAGCAGCTCGCAGGGTCCCTACACAGATACGCAGTATTTT. Residues: CASSSQGPYTDTQYF. J is TRBJ2-3 and V is TRBV7-3; D might be TRBD1 (5 bases). Trimming pared 4 bases from V and 2 bases from J, leaving 13 bases between. CDR1 SGHTA and CDR2 FQGTGA come from the germline V gene. There are 15 residues in the CDR3.

Notes on this clonotype: A much bigger clone sits one base away, suggesting this may be a read error. The chain recombines TRBV5-1 with TRBJ1-1, with D unclear. Germline V gene data show CDR1 as SGHRS and CDR2 as YFSETQ. The CDR3 loop spans 15 amino acids. DNA for the CDR3: TGCACCAGCAGCCCGTCGTCCCAAATGAACACTGAAGCTTTCTTT. Translation gives CTSSPSSQMNTEAFF. Complete variable domain (other parts from reference TRBV5-1 and TRBJ1-1): KAGVTQTPRYLIKTRGQQVTLSCSPISGHRSVSWYQQTPGQGLQFLFEYFSETQRNKGNFPGRFSGRQFSNSRSEMNVSTLELGDSALYLCTSSPSSQMNTEAFFGQGTRLTVV.

This clonotype was picked up many times. This chain links TRBV11-2 with TRBJ1-2; maybe TRBD1 (6 bases). Germline V gene sequence: CDR1 SGHAT, CDR2 FQNNGV. The CDR3 spans 17 residues. V shed 5 bases and J shed 2 bases, with 21 bases lying between them. CDR3 DNA: TGTGCCAGCAGCCCTAGCGGGACACCGTTGGAGAACTATGGCTACACCTTC. It yields the protein CASSPSGTPLENYGYTF.

The chain couples TRBV11-2 to TRBJ2-3, with D hard to call. CDR3 length equals 15 residues. The V and J ends lost 5 bases and 0 bases respectively, with 12 bases between them. Looked up from germline, CDR1 is SGHAT and CDR2 is FQNNGV. The CDR3 bases are TGTGCCAGCAGCCTGATGTGGGGTAGCACAGATACGCAGTATTTT. Its protein is CASSLMWGSTDTQYF.

CDR3 sequence reads: CASSYPAGTNTGELFF. In DNA, the CDR3 is TGTGCCAGCAGTTACCCGGCGGGGACCAACACCGGGGAGCTGTTTTTT. This chain connects TRBV6-5 to TRBJ2-2, with D possibly being TRBD2 (6 bases). Per germline, CDR1 MNHEY and CDR2 SVGAGI. The CDR3 extends over 16 amino acids. Trimming removed 2 bases from V and 2 bases from J, with 12 bases in between.